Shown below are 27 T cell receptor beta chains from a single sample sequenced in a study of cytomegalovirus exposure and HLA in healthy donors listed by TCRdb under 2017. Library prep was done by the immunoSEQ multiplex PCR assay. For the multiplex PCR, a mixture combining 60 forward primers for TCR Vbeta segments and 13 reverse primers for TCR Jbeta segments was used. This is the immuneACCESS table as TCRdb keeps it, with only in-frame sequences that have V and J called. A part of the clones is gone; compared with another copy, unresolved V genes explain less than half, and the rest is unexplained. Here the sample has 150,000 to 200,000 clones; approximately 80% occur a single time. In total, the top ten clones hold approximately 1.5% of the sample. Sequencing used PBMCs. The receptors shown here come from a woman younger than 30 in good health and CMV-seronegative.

The CDR3 DNA sequence: TGTGCCAGCAGTGAATCGACTGTAGCCAAAAACATTCAGTACTTC. Translation gives CASSESTVAKNIQYF. The chain joins TRBV2 to TRBJ2-4; D remains ambiguous. The CDR3 contains 15 residues. Germline CDR1 is SNHLY and CDR2 is FYNNEI. V was shortened by 2 bases and J by 0 bases, with 8 bases between the two germline ends.

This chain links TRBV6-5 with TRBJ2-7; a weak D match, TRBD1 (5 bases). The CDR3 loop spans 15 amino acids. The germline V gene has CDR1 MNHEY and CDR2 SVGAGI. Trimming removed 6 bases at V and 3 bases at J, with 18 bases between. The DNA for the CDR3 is TGTGCCAGCAGCCATAACAGGCTATCCTACTACGAGCAGTACTTC. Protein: CASSHNRLSYYEQYF.

Written as DNA, the CDR3 is TGCGCCAGCAGCTTATCGGGGTCTATAAGTGAAAAACTGTTTTTT. It translates to CASSLSGSISEKLFF. This chain uses TRBV4-1 with TRBJ1-4, with unresolved D. The V gene's germline CDR1 is MGHRA and CDR2 YSYEKL. Trimming cost V 5 bases and J 7 bases, with 17 bases left between them. This CDR3 has 15 amino acids.

CDR3 protein: CASSLGGQLNQPQHF. The DNA for the CDR3 is TGTGCCAGCAGCTTAGGGGGGCAGCTAAATCAGCCCCAGCATTTT. The chain links TRBV13 to TRBJ1-5, with a possible D match to TRBD1 (5 bases). V was trimmed by 0 bases and J by 4 bases, leaving 10 bases between them. The V gene's germline CDR1 is PRHDT and CDR2 FYEKMQ (reference sequence). The CDR3 runs to 15 residues.

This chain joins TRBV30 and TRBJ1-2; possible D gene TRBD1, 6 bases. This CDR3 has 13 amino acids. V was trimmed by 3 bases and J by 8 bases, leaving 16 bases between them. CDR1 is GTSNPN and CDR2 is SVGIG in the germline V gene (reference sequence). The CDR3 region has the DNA TGTGCCTGGAGCTTGACAGGTAACGGCGGCTACACCTTC. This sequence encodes CAWSLTGNGGYTF.

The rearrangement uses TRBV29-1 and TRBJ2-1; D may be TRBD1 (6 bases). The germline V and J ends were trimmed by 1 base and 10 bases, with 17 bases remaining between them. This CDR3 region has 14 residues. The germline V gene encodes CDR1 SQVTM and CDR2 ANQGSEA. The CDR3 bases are TGCAGCGTTGAAGGGGGGCAGGGAATAGGGGAGCAGTTCTTC. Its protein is CSVEGGQGIGEQFF.

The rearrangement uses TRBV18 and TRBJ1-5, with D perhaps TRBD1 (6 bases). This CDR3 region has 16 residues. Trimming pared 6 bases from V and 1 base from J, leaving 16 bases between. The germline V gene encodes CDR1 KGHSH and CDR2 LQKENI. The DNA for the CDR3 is TGTGCCAGCTCGAACAAATCGGGGGGCAGCAATCAGCCCCAGCATTTT. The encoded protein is CASSNKSGGSNQPQHF.

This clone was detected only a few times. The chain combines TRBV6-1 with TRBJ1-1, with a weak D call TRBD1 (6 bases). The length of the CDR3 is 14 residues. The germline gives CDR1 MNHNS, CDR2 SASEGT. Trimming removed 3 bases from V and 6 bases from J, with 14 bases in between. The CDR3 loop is CASSELGRGAEAFF. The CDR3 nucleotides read TGTGCCAGCAGTGAGTTAGGCAGGGGCGCTGAAGCTTTCTTT.

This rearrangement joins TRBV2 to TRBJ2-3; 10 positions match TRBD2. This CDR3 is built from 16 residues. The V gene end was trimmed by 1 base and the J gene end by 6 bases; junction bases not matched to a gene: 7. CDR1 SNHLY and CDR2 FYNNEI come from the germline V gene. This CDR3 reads CASSEGVAGGRDTQYF. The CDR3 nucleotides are TGTGCCAGCAGTGAAGGGGTAGCGGGGGGCCGGGATACGCAGTATTTT.

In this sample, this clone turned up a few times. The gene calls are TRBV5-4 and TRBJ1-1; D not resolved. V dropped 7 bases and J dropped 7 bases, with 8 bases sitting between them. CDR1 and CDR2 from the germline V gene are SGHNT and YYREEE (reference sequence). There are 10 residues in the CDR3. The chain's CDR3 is CASLSNEAFF. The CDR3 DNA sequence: TGTGCCAGCTTATCTAATGAAGCTTTCTTT.

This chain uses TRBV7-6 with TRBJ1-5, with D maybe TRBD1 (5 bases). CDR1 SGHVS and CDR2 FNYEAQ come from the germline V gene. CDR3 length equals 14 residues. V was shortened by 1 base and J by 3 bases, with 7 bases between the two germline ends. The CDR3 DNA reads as TGTGCCAGCAGCTTAGGCAGGGCCAATCAGCCCCAGCATTTT. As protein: CASSLGRANQPQHF.

CDR3 DNA sequence: TGTGCCAGCAGCCAGGGACATATGGTTGAGCAGTACTTC. It translates to CASSQGHMVEQYF. The genes are TRBV7-9 and TRBJ2-7; D possibly corresponds to TRBD1 (6 bases). CDR3 length: 13 residues. V was cut by 5 bases and J by 7 bases, with 15 bases left in between. Germline V CDR1 and CDR2: SEHNR, FQNEAQ (reference sequence).

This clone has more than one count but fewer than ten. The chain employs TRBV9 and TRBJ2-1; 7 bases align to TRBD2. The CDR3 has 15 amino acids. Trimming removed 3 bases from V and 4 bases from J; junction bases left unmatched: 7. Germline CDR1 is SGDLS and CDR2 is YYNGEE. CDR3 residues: CASSETGTTYNEQFF. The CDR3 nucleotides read TGTGCCAGCAGCGAAACCGGGACTACATACAATGAGCAGTTCTTC.

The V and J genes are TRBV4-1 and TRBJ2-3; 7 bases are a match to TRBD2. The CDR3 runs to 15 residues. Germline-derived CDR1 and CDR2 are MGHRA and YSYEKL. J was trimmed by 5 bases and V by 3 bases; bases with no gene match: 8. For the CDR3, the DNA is TGCGCCAGCAGCCAGAATCCTAGCGGTGAAGATACGCAGTATTTT. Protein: CASSQNPSGEDTQYF.

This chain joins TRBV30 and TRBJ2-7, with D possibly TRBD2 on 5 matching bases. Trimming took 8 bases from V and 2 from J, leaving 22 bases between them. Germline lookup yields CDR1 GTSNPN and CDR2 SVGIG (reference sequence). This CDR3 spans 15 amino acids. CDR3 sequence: CAISQEARLPYEQYF. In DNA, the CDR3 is TGTGCCATTTCCCAGGAGGCCCGACTCCCCTACGAGCAGTACTTC.

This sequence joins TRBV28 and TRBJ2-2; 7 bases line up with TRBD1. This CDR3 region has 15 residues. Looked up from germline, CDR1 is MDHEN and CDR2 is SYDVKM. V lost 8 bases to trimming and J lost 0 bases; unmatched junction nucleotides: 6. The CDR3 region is CASVPGTANTGELFF. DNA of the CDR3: TGTGCCAGCGTACCCGGGACAGCGAACACCGGGGAGCTGTTTTTT.

The CDR3 reads CASSYSTLPNYGYTF. Written as DNA, the CDR3 is TGTGCCAGCAGTTACTCGACTCTGCCTAACTATGGCTACACCTTC. The rearrangement uses TRBV6-5 and TRBJ1-2, with unresolved D. CDR3 length: 15 amino acids. With 0 bases removed from V and 0 bases from J, the gap between germline ends came to 8 bases. Germline CDR1 and CDR2: MNHEY and SVGAGI.

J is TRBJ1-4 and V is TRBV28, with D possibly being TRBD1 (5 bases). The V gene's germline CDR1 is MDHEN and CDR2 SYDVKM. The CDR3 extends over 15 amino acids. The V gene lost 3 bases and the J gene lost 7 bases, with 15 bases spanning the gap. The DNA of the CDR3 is TGTGCCAGCAGTTTGGGGGGGAGGATAGGTGAAAAACTGTTTTTT. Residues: CASSLGGRIGEKLFF.

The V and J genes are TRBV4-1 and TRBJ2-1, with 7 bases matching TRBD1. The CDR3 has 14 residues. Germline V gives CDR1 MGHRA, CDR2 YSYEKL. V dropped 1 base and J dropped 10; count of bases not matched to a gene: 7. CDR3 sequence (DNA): TGCGCCAGCAGCCAAGCCCCACAGGGGCCGGAGCAGTTCTTC. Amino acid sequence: CASSQAPQGPEQFF.

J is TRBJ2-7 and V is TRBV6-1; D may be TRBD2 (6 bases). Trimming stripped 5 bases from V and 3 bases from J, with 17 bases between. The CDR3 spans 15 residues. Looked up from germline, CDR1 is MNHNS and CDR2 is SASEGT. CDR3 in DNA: TGTGCCAGCAGTTGGAGGGCTGGGCTCCTCTACGAGCAGTACTTC. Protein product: CASSWRAGLLYEQYF.

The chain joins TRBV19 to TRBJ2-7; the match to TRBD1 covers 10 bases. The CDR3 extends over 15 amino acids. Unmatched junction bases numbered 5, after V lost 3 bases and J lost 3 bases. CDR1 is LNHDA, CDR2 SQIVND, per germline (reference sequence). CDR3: CASSMGTGANYEQYF. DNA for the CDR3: TGTGCCAGTAGTATGGGGACAGGGGCGAACTACGAGCAGTACTTC.

The CDR3 bases are TGTGCCAGCAGTTTCCACAGGGCACCCTACGAGCAGTACTTC. This encodes CASSFHRAPYEQYF. This chain uses TRBV28 with TRBJ2-7, with D tentatively TRBD1 (6 bases). Looked up from germline, CDR1 is MDHEN and CDR2 is SYDVKM. This CDR3 has 14 residues. Trimming pared 3 bases from V and 2 bases from J, leaving 11 bases between.

The CDR3 spells CASSLQGRRGNEKLFF. The CDR3 nucleotides are TGCGCCAGCAGCTTGCAGGGAAGAAGGGGAAATGAAAAACTGTTTTTT. The V gene is TRBV5-1, the J gene TRBJ1-4; D is perhaps TRBD1 (5 bases). V was pared by 1 base and J by 5 bases, with 15 bases between. Per the germline V gene, CDR1 is SGHRS and CDR2 is YFSETQ. This CDR3 contains 16 residues.

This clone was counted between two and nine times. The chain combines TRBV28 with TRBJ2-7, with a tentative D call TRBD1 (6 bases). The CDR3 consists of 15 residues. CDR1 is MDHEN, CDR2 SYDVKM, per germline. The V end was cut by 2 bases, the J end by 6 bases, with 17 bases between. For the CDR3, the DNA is TGTGCCAGCAGTTTAATCCCACAGGGCCTAGGCGAGCAGTACTTC. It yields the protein CASSLIPQGLGEQYF.

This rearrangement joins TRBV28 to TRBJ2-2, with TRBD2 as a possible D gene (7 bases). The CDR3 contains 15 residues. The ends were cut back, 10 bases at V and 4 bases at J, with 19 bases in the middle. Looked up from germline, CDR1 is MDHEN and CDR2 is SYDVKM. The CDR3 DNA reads TGTGCCACCTCCGGAGGGGGGGTCCGCACCGGGGAGCTGTTTTTT. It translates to CATSGGGVRTGELFF.

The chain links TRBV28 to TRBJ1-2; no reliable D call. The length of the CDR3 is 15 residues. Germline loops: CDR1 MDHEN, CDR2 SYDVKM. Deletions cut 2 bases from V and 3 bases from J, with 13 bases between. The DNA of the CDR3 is TGTGCCAGCAGTTTAGTGGGCAATTTAGACTATGGCTACACCTTC. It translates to CASSLVGNLDYGYTF.

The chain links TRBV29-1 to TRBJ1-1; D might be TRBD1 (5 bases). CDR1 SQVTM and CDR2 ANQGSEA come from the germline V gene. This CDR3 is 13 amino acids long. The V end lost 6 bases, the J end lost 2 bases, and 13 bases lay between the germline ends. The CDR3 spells CSVRDRANTEAFF. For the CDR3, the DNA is TGCAGCGTGCGAGACAGAGCTAACACTGAAGCTTTCTTT.